Listed below are T cell receptor beta chains from one sample, sequenced in a study of shared clonotypes between healthy human individuals. Generated by immunoSEQ multiplex PCR, the TCRdb table keeps only in-frame clones and is missing some. The sample records 1 million to 1.3 million clones, approximately 80% being singletons. The sample taken for sequencing was memory CD4+ T cells from PBMCs. All receptors derive from a man younger than 30 in good health. Some clones in this sample may be carry-over from other donors' samples. The conserved cysteine and the conserved F or W are not part of the CDR3 here.

v_call	j_call	cdr3_aa
TRBV5-4	TRBJ2-1	ASSQGKGGNEQF
TRBV2	TRBJ2-5	ASSDTQETQY
TRBV5-1	TRBJ2-2	ASSIAGANTGELF
TRBV29-1	TRBJ2-4	SVEDSRGLTAKNIQY
TRBV7-9	TRBJ2-5	ASSVEWQETQY
TRBV4-2	TRBJ2-1	ASSQGGSGREQF
TRBV19	TRBJ1-4	ASSMDSQEKLF
TRBV27	TRBJ2-4	ASSPLGHPGKNIQY
TRBV6-6	TRBJ1-1	ASGQGNTEAF
TRBV28	TRBJ1-1	ASSFLDGTGNTEAF
TRBV15	TRBJ1-2	ATSRDVRGPYGYT
TRBV4-3	TRBJ2-1	ASSQEVAGRGHNEQF
TRBV20-1	TRBJ1-5	SAYQGSPQH
TRBV7-8	TRBJ1-1	ASSLVLGSNPNTEAF
TRBV5-4	TRBJ2-2	ASSHDGAGELF
TRBV9	TRBJ2-3	ASSVGAGSTDTQY
TRBV30	TRBJ2-1	AWSRGPRNEQF
TRBV4-2	TRBJ2-7	ASSLLRDRSYEQY
TRBV7-2	TRBJ2-7	ASRGGAGGASYEQY
TRBV2	TRBJ2-1	ASSRGLAGSGGNEQF
TRBV7-9	TRBJ2-7	ASSFGGSTSYEQY
TRBV21-1	TRBJ2-7	ASSKIRDGPSYEQY
TRBV29-1	TRBJ1-1	SVERGGEPNTEAF
TRBV11-2	TRBJ2-3	ASSLEVGEVDTQY
TRBV19	TRBJ1-2	ASRDGTFGGYT
TRBV19	TRBJ2-7	ASSYRDHYEQY
TRBV19	TRBJ1-2	ASRRTAEYGYT
TRBV30	TRBJ1-5	AWSRAGNQPQH
TRBV9	TRBJ1-1	ASSPHARSMNTEAF
TRBV5-1	TRBJ1-1	ASSLAQGLTEAF
TRBV11-2	TRBJ1-5	ASSLAAHQPQH
TRBV13	TRBJ2-7	ASSRMGTYEQY
TRBV30	TRBJ1-4	AWNQGVANEKLF
TRBV23-1	TRBJ2-7	ASRLPGQPYEQY
TRBV18	TRBJ1-5	ASSEAVNSNQPQH
TRBV6-1	TRBJ2-7	ASTGLYEQY
TRBV27	TRBJ2-7	ASSPNPGLAGPSGVEQY
TRBV7-9	TRBJ2-5	ASSLPGVETQY
TRBV6-6	TRBJ2-7	ASSYGDSHYEQY
TRBV5-4	TRBJ2-7	ASSPQTGGGEQY
TRBV4-2	TRBJ2-2	ASSQDLGTNTGELF
TRBV7-3	TRBJ2-1	ASSFDRLGEQF
TRBV2	TRBJ1-5	ASSNTNSNQPQH
TRBV28	TRBJ1-3	ASSPGGSNSGNTIY
TRBV5-1	TRBJ2-5	ASSSGPSGSQETQY
TRBV18	TRBJ2-7	ASSPTRGGDEQY
TRBV28	TRBJ2-7	ASSRGTEYEQY
TRBV7-2	TRBJ1-2	ASSLVTGTEV
TRBV7-8	TRBJ2-1	ASSLRPYNEQF
TRBV4-3	TRBJ1-5	ASSQEGRGNQPQH
TRBV5-1	TRBJ1-2	ASSLDASYGYT
TRBV23-1	TRBJ1-2	ASSPRVGTGGHGYT
TRBV30	TRBJ1-3	AWRVPPGNTIY
TRBV30	TRBJ1-5	AWSADRGDYSNQPQH
TRBV18	TRBJ1-5	ASSSGQNSNQPQH
TRBV2	TRBJ2-7	ASRESYEQY
TRBV2	TRBJ2-3	ASKLLTDTQY